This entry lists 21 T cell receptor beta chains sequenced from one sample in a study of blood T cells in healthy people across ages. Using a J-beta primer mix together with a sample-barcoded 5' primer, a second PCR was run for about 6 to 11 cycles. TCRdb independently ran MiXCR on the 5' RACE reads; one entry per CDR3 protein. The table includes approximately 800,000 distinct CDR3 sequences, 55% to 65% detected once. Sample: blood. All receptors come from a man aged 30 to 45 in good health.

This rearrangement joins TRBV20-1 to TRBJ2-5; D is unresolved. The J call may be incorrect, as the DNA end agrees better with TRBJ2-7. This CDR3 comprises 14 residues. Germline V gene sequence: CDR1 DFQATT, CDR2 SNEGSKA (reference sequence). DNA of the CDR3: TGCAGTGCTAGAGACTCGGGTCTCACCTACGAGCAGTACTTC. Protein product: CSARDSGLTYEQYF.

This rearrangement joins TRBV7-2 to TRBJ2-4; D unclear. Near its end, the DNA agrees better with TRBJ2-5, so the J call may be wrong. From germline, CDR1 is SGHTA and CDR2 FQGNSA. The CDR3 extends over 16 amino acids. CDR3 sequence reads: CASSFGSGFLQETQYF. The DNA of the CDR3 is TGTGCCAGCAGCTTCGGCAGTGGCTTTTTACAAGAGACCCAGTACTTC.

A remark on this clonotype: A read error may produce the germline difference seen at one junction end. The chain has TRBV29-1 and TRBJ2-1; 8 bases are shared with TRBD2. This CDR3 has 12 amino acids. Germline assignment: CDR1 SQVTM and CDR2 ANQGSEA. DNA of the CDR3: TGCAGCGTCGAAGGGCGGGGGGATGAGCAGTTCTTC. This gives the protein CSVEGRGDEQFF.

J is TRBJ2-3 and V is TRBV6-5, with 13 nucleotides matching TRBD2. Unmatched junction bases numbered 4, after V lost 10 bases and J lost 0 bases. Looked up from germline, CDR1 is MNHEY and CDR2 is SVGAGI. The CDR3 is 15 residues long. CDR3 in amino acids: CATGLAGESTDTQYF. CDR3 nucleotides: TGTGCCACCGGACTAGCGGGGGAAAGCACAGATACGCAGTATTTT.

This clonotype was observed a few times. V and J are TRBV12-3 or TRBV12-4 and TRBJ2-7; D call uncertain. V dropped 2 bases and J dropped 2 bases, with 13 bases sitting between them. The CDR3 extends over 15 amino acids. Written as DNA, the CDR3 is TGTGCCAGCAGTTTACACCCAGACAACCCCTACGAGCAGTACTTC. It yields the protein CASSLHPDNPYEQYF.

The CDR3 spells CASSLSDRGSEQFF. For the CDR3, the DNA is TGTGCCAGCAGTTTATCGGACAGGGGTAGTGAGCAGTTCTTC. V usage is TRBV27 and J usage is TRBJ2-1, with TRBD1 identical over 9 bases. The CDR3 is made up of 14 amino acids. From germline, CDR1 is MNHEY and CDR2 SMNVEV (reference sequence). Unmatched junction bases numbered 3, after V lost 0 bases and J lost 9 bases.

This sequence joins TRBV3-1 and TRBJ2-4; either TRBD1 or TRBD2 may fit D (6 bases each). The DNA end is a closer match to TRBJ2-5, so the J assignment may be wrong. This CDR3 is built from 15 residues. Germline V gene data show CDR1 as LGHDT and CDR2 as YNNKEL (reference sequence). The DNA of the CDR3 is TGTGCCAGCAGCCCCCAAGGGGGGCGCAAAGAGACCCAGTACTTC. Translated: CASSPQGGRKETQYF.

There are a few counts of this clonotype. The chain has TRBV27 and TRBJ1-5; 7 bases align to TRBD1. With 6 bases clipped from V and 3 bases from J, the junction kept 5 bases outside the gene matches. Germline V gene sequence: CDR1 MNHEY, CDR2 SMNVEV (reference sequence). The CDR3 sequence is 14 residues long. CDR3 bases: TGTGCCAGCAGAAGGGGGACAGCCAATCAGCCCCAGCATTTT. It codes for CASRRGTANQPQHF.

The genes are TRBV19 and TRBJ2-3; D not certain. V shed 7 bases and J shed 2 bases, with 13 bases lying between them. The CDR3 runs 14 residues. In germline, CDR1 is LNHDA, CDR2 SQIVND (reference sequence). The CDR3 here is CASTQTKTTDTQYF. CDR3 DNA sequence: TGTGCCAGTACCCAGACAAAAACCACAGATACGCAGTATTTT.

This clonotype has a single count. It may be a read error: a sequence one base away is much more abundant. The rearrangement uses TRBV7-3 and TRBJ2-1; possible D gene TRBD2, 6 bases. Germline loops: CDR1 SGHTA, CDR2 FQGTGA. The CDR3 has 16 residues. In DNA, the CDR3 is TGTGCCAGCAGCCAGAGTCGCGGGGTGGACTACAATGGGCAGTTCTTC. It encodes CASSQSRGVDYNGQFF.

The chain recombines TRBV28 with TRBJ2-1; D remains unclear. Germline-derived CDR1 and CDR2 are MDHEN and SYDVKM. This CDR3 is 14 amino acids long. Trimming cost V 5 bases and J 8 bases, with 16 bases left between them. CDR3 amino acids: CASSLPPGVHEQFF. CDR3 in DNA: TGTGCCAGCAGTCTTCCCCCGGGCGTCCATGAGCAGTTCTTC.

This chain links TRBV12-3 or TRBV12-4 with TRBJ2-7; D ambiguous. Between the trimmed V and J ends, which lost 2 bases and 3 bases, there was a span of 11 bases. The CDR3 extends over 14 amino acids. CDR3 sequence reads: CASSLNEPVYEQYF. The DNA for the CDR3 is TGTGCCAGCAGTTTAAATGAACCGGTCTACGAGCAGTACTTC.

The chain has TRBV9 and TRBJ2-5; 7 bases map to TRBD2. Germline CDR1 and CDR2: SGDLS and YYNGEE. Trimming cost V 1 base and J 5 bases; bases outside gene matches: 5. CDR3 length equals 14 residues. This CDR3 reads CASSVRVGGETQYF. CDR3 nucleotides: TGTGCCAGCAGCGTAAGGGTGGGAGGGGAGACCCAGTACTTC.

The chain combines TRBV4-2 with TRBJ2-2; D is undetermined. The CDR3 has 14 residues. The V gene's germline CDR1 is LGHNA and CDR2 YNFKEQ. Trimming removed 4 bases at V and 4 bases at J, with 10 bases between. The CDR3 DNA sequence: TGTGCCAGCAGCCTATTGGGTTCCACCGGGGAGCTGTTTTTT. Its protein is CASSLLGSTGELFF.

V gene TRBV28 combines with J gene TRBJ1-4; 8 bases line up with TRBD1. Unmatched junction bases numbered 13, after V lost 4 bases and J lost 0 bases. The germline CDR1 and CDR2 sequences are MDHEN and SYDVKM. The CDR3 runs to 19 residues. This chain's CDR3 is CASSYPTGQELATNEKLFF. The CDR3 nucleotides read TGTGCCAGCAGTTACCCAACGGGACAGGAACTCGCAACTAATGAAAAACTGTTTTTT.

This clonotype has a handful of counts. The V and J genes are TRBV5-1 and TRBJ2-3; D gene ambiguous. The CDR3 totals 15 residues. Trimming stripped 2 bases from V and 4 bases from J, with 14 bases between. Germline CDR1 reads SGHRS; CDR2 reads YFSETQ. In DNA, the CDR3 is TGCGCCAGCAGCTTCACCAAAGTAGGGTCAGATACGCAGTATTTT. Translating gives CASSFTKVGSDTQYF.

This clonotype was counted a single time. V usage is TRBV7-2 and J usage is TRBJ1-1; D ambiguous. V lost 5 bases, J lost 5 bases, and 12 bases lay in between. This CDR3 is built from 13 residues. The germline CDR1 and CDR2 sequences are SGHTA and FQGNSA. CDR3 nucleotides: TGTGCCAGCAGCCCGCTACAAGGGACTGAAGCTTTCTTT. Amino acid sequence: CASSPLQGTEAFF. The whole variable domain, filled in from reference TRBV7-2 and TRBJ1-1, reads GAGVSQSPSNKVTEKGKDVELRCDPISGHTALYWYRQSLGQGLEFLIYFQGNSAPDKSGLPSDRFSAERTGGSVSTLTIQRTQQEDSAVYLCASSPLQGTEAFFGQGTRLTVV.

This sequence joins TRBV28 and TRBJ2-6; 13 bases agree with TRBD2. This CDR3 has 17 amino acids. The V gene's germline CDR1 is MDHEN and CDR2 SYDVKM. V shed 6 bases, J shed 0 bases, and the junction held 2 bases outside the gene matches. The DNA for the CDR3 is TGTGCCAGCAGGACTAGCGGGGGGTACTCTGGGGCCAACGTCCTGACTTTC. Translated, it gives CASRTSGGYSGANVLTF.

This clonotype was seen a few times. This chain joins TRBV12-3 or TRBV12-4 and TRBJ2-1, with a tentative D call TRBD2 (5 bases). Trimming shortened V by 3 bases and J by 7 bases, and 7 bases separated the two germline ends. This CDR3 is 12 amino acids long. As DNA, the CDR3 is TGTGCCAGCAGTTTCCCGGGGAATGAGCAGTTCTTC. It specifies CASSFPGNEQFF.

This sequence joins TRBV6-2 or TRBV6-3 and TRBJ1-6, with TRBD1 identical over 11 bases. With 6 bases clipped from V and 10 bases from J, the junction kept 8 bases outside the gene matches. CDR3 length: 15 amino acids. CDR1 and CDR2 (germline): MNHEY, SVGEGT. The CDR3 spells CASSLTGTGGSPLHF. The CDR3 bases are TGTGCCAGCAGCTTAACCGGGACAGGGGGATCACCCCTCCACTTT.

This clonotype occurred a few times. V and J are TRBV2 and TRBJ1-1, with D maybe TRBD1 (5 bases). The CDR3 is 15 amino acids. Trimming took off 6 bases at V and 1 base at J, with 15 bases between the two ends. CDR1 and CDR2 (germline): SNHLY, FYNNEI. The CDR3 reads CASRDDSYQNTEAFF. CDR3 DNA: TGTGCCAGCAGGGATGACAGCTACCAGAACACTGAAGCTTTCTTT.